The 27 T cell receptor beta chains listed next were all sequenced from one sample in a study of blood T cells in healthy people across ages. Primers used in a second PCR of about 6 to 11 cycles were a sample-barcoded 5' primer and a J-beta primer mix. TCRdb re-analysed the 5' RACE reads in MiXCR, keeping a single row per CDR3 protein. Of roughly 550,000 distinct CDR3 sequences listed, under 30% are singletons. The same sample was also studied in work on T cells of mothers and their children.

Sequencing was done on a sample of blood. These receptors all stem from a boy aged 5-17 years in good health.

This clonotype came up a few times. The rearrangement links TRBV5-1 to TRBJ2-1; 10 bases align to TRBD2. Germline trimming cut 2 bases from V and 7 bases from J; bases unmatched to any gene: 6. Germline assignment: CDR1 SGHRS and CDR2 YFSETQ. The CDR3 spans 15 residues. This CDR3 reads CASSFGSGRTNEQFF. The CDR3 DNA sequence: TGCGCCAGCAGCTTCGGTAGCGGGAGGACGAATGAGCAGTTCTTC.

This clonotype has only a few counts. The gene calls are TRBV4-3 and TRBJ1-4; no firm D call. CDR1 is LGHNA and CDR2 is YSLEER in the germline V gene. The CDR3 spans 16 residues. V was shortened by 0 bases and J by 1 base, with 9 bases between the two germline ends. The CDR3 loop is CASSQDIQGTNEKLFF. In DNA, the CDR3 is TGCGCCAGCAGCCAAGATATTCAAGGAACTAATGAAAAACTGTTTTTT.

This clonotype is a singleton in its sample. The chain has TRBV30 and TRBJ1-5, with D perhaps TRBD1 (6 bases). Germline V lookup: CDR1 GTSNPN, CDR2 SVGIG (reference sequence). The CDR3 has 15 residues. V lost 0 bases and J 2 bases, leaving 11 bases between the germline ends. The CDR3: CAWSVQGGGNQPQHF. The DNA of the CDR3 is TGTGCCTGGAGTGTACAGGGTGGGGGCAATCAGCCCCAGCATTTT.

The chain recombines TRBV15 with TRBJ2-3; D may correspond to TRBD1 or TRBD2 (5 bases each). This CDR3 has 22 amino acids. CDR1 LNHNV and CDR2 YYDKDF come from the germline V gene (reference sequence). V was shortened by 0 bases and J by 1 base, with 29 bases between the two germline ends. In nucleotides, the CDR3 is TGTGCCACCAGCAGAGATAGGGGACCGGGACGGGCAATTAATTCGCGCACAGATACGCAGTATTTT. It is translated as CATSRDRGPGRAINSRTDTQYF.

This clonotype was found many times. The chain uses TRBV12-3 or TRBV12-4 and TRBJ2-1; the match to TRBD2 covers 12 bases. The CDR3 has 17 amino acids. J lost 6 bases, V lost 5 bases, and 11 bases had no gene match. The CDR3 here is CASSASSGGAYLNEQFF. CDR3 DNA sequence: TGTGCCAGCAGTGCCTCTAGCGGGGGGGCCTATCTCAATGAGCAGTTCTTC.

This clonotype appeared a few times. V and J are TRBV6-5 and TRBJ2-1; 10 positions match TRBD1. The end of the DNA is better explained by TRBJ2-5, so the J call may be wrong. The CDR3 length is 16 residues. Germline V gives CDR1 MNHEY, CDR2 SVGAGI. CDR3 DNA: TGTGCCAGCAGTTACTCGATTGGGACAGGGGAAGAGACCCAGTACTTC. This codes for CASSYSIGTGEETQYF.

Many counts were recorded for this clonotype. This chain joins TRBV4-3 and TRBJ2-1, with TRBD2 matching 8 bases. The CDR3 has 15 amino acids. Germline V gene data show CDR1 as LGHNA and CDR2 as YSLEER. The trim removed 4 bases at V and 3 bases at J, leaving 5 bases unmatched. CDR3 amino acids: CASSRNSGDYNEQFF. CDR3 nucleotides: TGCGCCAGCAGCCGTAATAGCGGGGACTACAATGAGCAGTTCTTC.

The V call is TRBV7-9, the J call TRBJ1-4, with unresolved D. CDR1 and CDR2 (germline): SEHNR, FQNEAQ (reference sequence). The CDR3 spans 10 residues. V was cut by 5 bases and J by 14 bases, with 9 bases left in between. This chain's CDR3 is CASSPGELFF. The DNA of the CDR3 is TGTGCCAGCAGCCCCGGTGAGCTGTTTTTT.

This clonotype has a handful of counts. The chain combines TRBV28 with TRBJ2-1; no firm D call. The CDR3 is 15 amino acids. Trimming left V 2 bases short and J 3 bases short, with 11 bases between. Germline assignment: CDR1 MDHEN and CDR2 SYDVKM. DNA of the CDR3: TGTGCCAGCAGTTTAGAGGTGGATGGCTACAATGAGCAGTTCTTC. This encodes CASSLEVDGYNEQFF.

This clonotype was found a few times. This sequence joins TRBV7-3 and TRBJ2-3; D not certain. This CDR3 region has 13 residues. The V and J ends lost 5 bases and 2 bases respectively, with 8 bases between them. Germline CDR1 is SGHTA and CDR2 is FQGTGA. CDR3 amino acids: CASSPTNTDTQYF. CDR3 sequence (DNA): TGTGCCAGCAGCCCAACCAACACAGATACGCAGTATTTT. The whole variable domain, filled in from reference TRBV7-3 and TRBJ2-3, reads GAGVSQTPSNKVTEKGKYVELRCDPISGHTALYWYRQSLGQGPEFLIYFQGTGAADDSGLPNDRFFAVRPEGSVSTLKIQRTERGDSAVYLCASSPTNTDTQYFGPGTRLTVL.

V usage is TRBV7-3 and J usage is TRBJ2-3, with TRBD2 as a possible D gene (6 bases). With 5 bases removed from V and 4 bases from J, the gap between germline ends came to 13 bases. Germline assignment: CDR1 SGHTA and CDR2 FQGTGA. There are 14 residues in the CDR3. In nucleotides, the CDR3 is TGTGCCAGCAGCGTCCTCCCGGGAGCAGATACGCAGTATTTT. This gives the protein CASSVLPGADTQYF.

The genes are TRBV5-5 and TRBJ2-1, with 8 bases that match TRBD1. The CDR3 is 12 residues long. Germline values: CDR1 SGHKS, CDR2 YYEKEE (reference sequence). The trim removed 0 bases at V and 12 bases at J, leaving 2 bases unmatched. CDR3 amino acids: CASSLEQGVQFF. CDR3 nucleotides: TGTGCCAGCAGCTTGGAACAGGGGGTGCAGTTCTTC.

The chain recombines TRBV5-1 with TRBJ1-2, with 9 bases fitting TRBD1. V was clipped by 3 bases and J by 4 bases; unmatched bases: 4. Germline values: CDR1 SGHRS, CDR2 YFSETQ. CDR3 length: 14 residues. For the CDR3, the DNA is TGCGCCAGCAGCTCCTCACAGGGGGCCTATGGCTACACCTTC. This encodes CASSSSQGAYGYTF.

This chain connects TRBV5-1 to TRBJ2-6, with D uncertain. The CDR3 runs 16 residues. CDR1 is SGHRS and CDR2 is YFSETQ in the germline V gene. The V end was cut by 1 base, the J end by 3 bases, with 11 bases between. Here the CDR3 reads CASSLLVGNGANVLTF. The CDR3 DNA is TGCGCCAGCAGCTTGTTAGTAGGGAATGGGGCCAACGTCCTGACTTTC.

The V call is TRBV3-1, the J call TRBJ2-5; the D is unclear. CDR1 and CDR2 from the germline V gene are LGHDT and YNNKEL (reference sequence). The CDR3 sequence is 14 residues long. Trimming pared 3 bases from V and 3 bases from J, leaving 11 bases between. CDR3 residues: CASSHRKAKETQYF. CDR3 sequence (DNA): TGTGCCAGCAGCCACCGGAAGGCGAAAGAGACCCAGTACTTC.

The rearrangement uses TRBV5-1 and TRBJ2-3; 10 nucleotides align to TRBD2. V was clipped by 4 bases and J by 1 base; unmatched bases: 9. The CDR3 is 17 amino acids. Per germline, CDR1 SGHRS and CDR2 YFSETQ. CDR3 region: CASSLRAGGPGTDTQYF. The CDR3 DNA follows: TGCGCCAGCAGCCTTCGAGCGGGGGGGCCCGGCACAGATACGCAGTATTTT.

This CDR3 reads CASSQEGGQYYEQYF. CDR3 in DNA: TGTGCCAGCAGCCAAGAAGGCGGCCAGTACTACGAGCAGTACTTC. This rearrangement joins TRBV3-1 to TRBJ2-5; D is uncertain. The DNA end is more similar to TRBJ2-7, so the J call may be wrong. There are 15 residues in the CDR3. The germline V gene has CDR1 LGHDT and CDR2 YNNKEL (reference sequence).

This clonotype was found a few times. The V and J genes are TRBV3-1 and TRBJ1-2; D is ambiguous. The germline gives CDR1 LGHDT, CDR2 YNNKEL (reference sequence). The CDR3 loop spans 13 amino acids. V was pared by 0 bases and J by 8 bases, with 10 bases between. CDR3 nucleotides: TGTGCCAGCAGCCAAGATCCCCTGGAAGGCTACACCTTC. This translates into CASSQDPLEGYTF.

The chain carries TRBV28 and TRBJ2-3; TRBD1 is a possible D gene (6 bases). This CDR3 spans 15 amino acids. The V gene lost 2 bases and the J gene lost 5 bases, with 14 bases spanning the gap. Germline V gene sequence: CDR1 MDHEN, CDR2 SYDVKM. The CDR3 region is CASSLSRGSGDTQYF. The DNA for the CDR3 is TGTGCCAGCAGTTTAAGTAGGGGGTCGGGAGATACGCAGTATTTT.

This clonotype was observed a handful of times. J is TRBJ1-2 and V is TRBV7-2, with D perhaps matching TRBD1 (5 bases). With 5 bases removed from V and 6 bases from J, the gap between germline ends came to 16 bases. This CDR3 region has 14 residues. Germline CDR1 SGHTA, CDR2 FQGNSA. The CDR3 protein is CASSQGSRTDGYTF. For the CDR3, the DNA is TGTGCCAGCAGCCAGGGAAGTCGTACGGATGGCTACACCTTC.

The CDR3 here is CSALRDRNSPLHF. The CDR3 DNA is TGCAGTGCCCTCCGGGATCGAAATTCACCCCTCCACTTT. The V gene is TRBV20-1, the J gene TRBJ1-6; D gene unclear. The CDR3 consists of 13 residues. CDR1 and CDR2 (germline): DFQATT, SNEGSKA (reference sequence). V lost 6 bases, J lost 7 bases, and 13 bases lay in between.

The chain combines TRBV28 with TRBJ2-7, with D perhaps matching TRBD1 or TRBD2 (5 bases each). Trimming cost V 7 bases and J 0 bases, with 16 bases left between them. CDR1 is MDHEN and CDR2 is SYDVKM in the germline V gene. The CDR3 loop spans 15 amino acids. The CDR3 nucleotides are TGTGCCAGCATGGTTCCCGGGACCCTCTCCTACGAGCAGTACTTC. Its translation: CASMVPGTLSYEQYF.

This clonotype was found a few times. V and J are TRBV6-5 and TRBJ1-2; the D is unclear. Trimming left V 5 bases short and J 8 bases short, with 15 bases between. The germline V gene encodes CDR1 MNHEY and CDR2 SVGAGI. This CDR3 has 13 residues. The CDR3 protein is CASSRTGRLGYTF. The DNA of the CDR3 is TGTGCCAGCAGTCGGACTGGACGACTAGGCTACACCTTC.

This clonotype was seen many times. This chain uses TRBV7-9 with TRBJ2-5; no clear D gene. The V end lost 1 base, the J end lost 0 bases, and 6 bases lay between the germline ends. CDR1 is SEHNR, CDR2 FQNEAQ, per germline (reference sequence). The CDR3 extends over 14 amino acids. The CDR3 loop is CASSLDGHQETQYF. The DNA for the CDR3 is TGTGCCAGCAGCTTAGATGGGCACCAAGAGACCCAGTACTTC.

V usage is TRBV27 and J usage is TRBJ1-2, with D possibly TRBD1 on 5 matching bases. V lost 3 bases and J 6 bases, leaving 14 bases between the germline ends. The CDR3 length is 14 residues. Germline V CDR1 and CDR2: MNHEY, SMNVEV (reference sequence). The CDR3 nucleotides read TGTGCCAGCAGTTTCTTCGACAGAACAGATGGCTACACCTTC. It translates to CASSFFDRTDGYTF.

This clonotype was observed a handful of times. The V gene is TRBV20-1, the J gene TRBJ2-7; no definite D call. The CDR3 extends over 12 amino acids. Germline assignment: CDR1 DFQATT and CDR2 SNEGSKA (reference sequence). Trimming removed 2 bases at V and 3 bases at J, with 8 bases between. The CDR3 nucleotides read TGCAGTGCTAGACCCGGATACTACGAGCAGTACTTC. This sequence encodes CSARPGYYEQYF.

The chain joins TRBV7-2 to TRBJ2-1; TRBD2 agrees at 11 bases. Unmatched junction bases numbered 4, after V lost 1 base and J lost 2 bases. CDR1 and CDR2 from the germline V gene are SGHTA and FQGNSA. The CDR3 consists of 17 residues. The CDR3 here is CASSLESSGRTYNEQFF. CDR3 nucleotide sequence: TGTGCCAGCAGCTTAGAGTCTAGCGGGAGGACCTACAATGAGCAGTTCTTC. Based on the CDR3 plus reference TRBV7-2 and TRBJ2-1, the full variable domain is GAGVSQSPSNKVTEKGKDVELRCDPISGHTALYWYRQSLGQGLEFLIYFQGNSAPDKSGLPSDRFSAERTGGSVSTLTIQRTQQEDSAVYLCASSLESSGRTYNEQFFGPGTRLTVL.